The 25 T cell receptor beta chains below were found in one sample sequenced in a study of T cell responses to AZD1222 COVID-19 vaccine. Data came from immunoSEQ multiplex PCR; TCRdb stores just in-frame clones and leaves some out. The sample holds 150,000 to 200,000 clones, 90% seen once. The source material was peripheral blood, sampled on day 0 of AZD1222 vaccination. These receptors were taken from an adult in good health.

The chain has TRBV24-1 and TRBJ1-2, with 12 bases identical to TRBD1. CDR3 length: 18 residues. Germline trimming cut 0 bases from V and 5 bases from J; bases unmatched to any gene: 9. CDR1 is KGHDR and CDR2 is SFDVKD in the germline V gene. The CDR3, as DNA: TGTGCCACCAGTGATTTGAGTTTGTGGGACAGGGGGCTTTATGGCTACACCTTC. This gives the protein CATSDLSLWDRGLYGYTF.

The chain links TRBV7-8 to TRBJ2-7; 7 positions agree with TRBD1. V shed 1 base and J 5 bases; nucleotides not matched to a gene: 8. The CDR3 length is 15 residues. Per germline, CDR1 SGHVS and CDR2 FQNEAQ. The CDR3 DNA reads TGTGCCAGCAGCTTAGACAGGGGAAGGAGCGACGAGCAGTACTTC. Protein sequence: CASSLDRGRSDEQYF. Full variable domain (missing parts from reference TRBV7-8 and TRBJ2-7): GAGVSQSPRYKVAKRGQDVALRCDPISGHVSLFWYQQALGQGPEFLTYFQNEAQLDKSGLPSDRFFAERPEGSVSTLKIQRTQQEDSAVYLCASSLDRGRSDEQYFGPGTRLTVT.

The rearrangement uses TRBV29-1 and TRBJ1-5; the D is unclear. With 2 bases removed from V and 2 bases from J, the gap between germline ends came to 13 bases. Per germline, CDR1 SQVTM and CDR2 ANQGSEA. The CDR3 has 15 amino acids. The CDR3 DNA follows: TGCAGCGTTGAACTCGGTCGGGGTGGCAATCAGCCCCAGCATTTT. This gives the protein CSVELGRGGNQPQHF.

The V call is TRBV7-9, the J call TRBJ2-1; 8 nucleotides agree with TRBD2. V dropped 1 base and J dropped 7; count of bases not matched to a gene: 3. CDR1 is SEHNR, CDR2 FQNEAQ, per germline (reference sequence). The CDR3 loop spans 14 amino acids. The CDR3 protein is CASSLEASGNEQFF. CDR3 nucleotides: TGTGCCAGCAGCTTAGAGGCTAGCGGGAATGAGCAGTTCTTC.

J is TRBJ1-4 and V is TRBV21-1. TRBV21-1 is recorded as a pseudogene. This CDR3 spans 15 amino acids. This chain's CDR3 is CASSKASRPGEKLFF. Written as DNA, the CDR3 is TGTGCCAGCAGCAAAGCTAGCAGACCCGGTGAAAAACTGTTTTTT.

In this sample, this clone turned up once. The gene calls are TRBV11-2 and TRBJ2-5; D is ambiguous. V was shortened by 7 bases and J by 5 bases, with 8 bases between the two germline ends. CDR1 and CDR2 from the germline V gene are SGHAT and FQNNGV. The length of the CDR3 is 11 residues. The chain's CDR3 is CASTIGETQYF. The CDR3 coding sequence is TGTGCCAGCACCATAGGGGAGACCCAGTACTTC.

The V and J genes are TRBV5-8 and TRBJ2-4; D not resolved. The length of the CDR3 is 15 residues. CDR1 is SGHTS and CDR2 is YDEGEE in the germline V gene. V was cut by 0 bases and J by 1 base, with 8 bases left in between. In nucleotides, the CDR3 is TGTGCCAGCAGCTTGGCGGTGGGGGCCAAAAACATTCAGTACTTC. Translated: CASSLAVGAKNIQYF. The full variable domain, in which reference TRBV5-8 and TRBJ2-4 provide the parts outside the CDR3, is EAGVTQSPTHLIKTRGQQATLRCSPISGHTSVYWYQQALGLGLQFLLWYDEGEERNRGNFPPRFSGRQFPNYSSELNVNALELEDSALYLCASSLAVGAKNIQYFGAGTRLSVL.

V and J are TRBV19 and TRBJ2-3; D is possibly TRBD2 (6 bases). This CDR3 is built from 16 residues. V was clipped by 1 base and J by 2 bases, with 13 bases between them. The germline V gene encodes CDR1 LNHDA and CDR2 SQIVND (reference sequence). The chain's CDR3 is CASSIGRREFTDTQYF. In DNA form, the CDR3 reads TGTGCCAGTAGTATAGGGCGGCGGGAATTCACAGATACGCAGTATTTT.

The CDR3 DNA follows: TGTGCCAGCAGCTTAGATCGCCGGGGCCTCCCTAGCACAGATACGCAGTATTTT. Translation: CASSLDRRGLPSTDTQYF. J is TRBJ2-3 and V is TRBV11-2; either TRBD1 or TRBD2 may supply D (5 bases each). Per germline, CDR1 SGHAT and CDR2 FQNNGV. Trimming removed 0 bases from V and 0 bases from J, with 16 bases in between. CDR3 length: 18 amino acids.

This clone was observed a single time. V usage is TRBV19 and J usage is TRBJ1-3; D uncertain. CDR1 is LNHDA and CDR2 is SQIVND in the germline V gene (reference sequence). This CDR3 is built from 14 residues. V was clipped by 3 bases and J by 0 bases, with 6 bases between them. The CDR3 bases are TGTGCCAGTAGTATCAAGAACTCTGGAAACACCATATATTTT. Translation: CASSIKNSGNTIYF.

V usage is TRBV5-1 and J usage is TRBJ2-1, with TRBD2 matching over 11 bases. The CDR3 loop spans 15 amino acids. V lost 0 bases, J lost 8 bases, and 4 bases stayed unmatched. In germline, CDR1 is SGHRS, CDR2 YFSETQ. This CDR3 reads CASSLASGGTDEQFF. The DNA for the CDR3 is TGCGCCAGCAGCTTGGCTAGCGGGGGGACGGATGAGCAGTTCTTC.

The V and J genes are TRBV4-3 and TRBJ1-1, with D maybe TRBD1 (5 bases). V lost 0 bases and J lost 4, with 6 bases in between. The CDR3 has 13 amino acids. CDR1 is LGHNA and CDR2 is YSLEER in the germline V gene. This CDR3 is CASSQERGTEAFF. Written as DNA, the CDR3 is TGCGCCAGCAGCCAAGAGAGGGGCACTGAAGCTTTCTTT.

This clone occurred once. This sequence joins TRBV6-1 and TRBJ1-5; 8 bases align to TRBD1. The CDR3 covers 17 residues. V gave up 2 bases and J gave up 4 bases; unmatched junction bases: 10. CDR1 and CDR2 (germline): MNHNS, SASEGT. This CDR3 reads CASSEWTGTTRNQPQHF. The CDR3 nucleotides are TGTGCCAGCAGTGAATGGACAGGGACAACTAGGAATCAGCCCCAGCATTTT.

This clone occurred once. This chain uses TRBV7-9 with TRBJ2-2; D not resolved. Between the trimmed V and J ends, which lost 4 bases and 2 bases, there was a span of 5 bases. This CDR3 contains 13 residues. In germline, CDR1 is SEHNR, CDR2 FQNEAQ (reference sequence). The CDR3 loop reads CASSSENTGELFF. The CDR3 coding sequence is TGTGCCAGCAGCTCCGAAAACACCGGGGAGCTGTTTTTT.

The CDR3 loop is CASSLPQGINYGYTF. The CDR3 nucleotides read TGTGCCAGCAGTTTACCACAGGGGATTAACTATGGCTACACCTTC. This rearrangement joins TRBV6-2 or TRBV6-3 to TRBJ1-2, with 7 bases matching TRBD1. Germline CDR1 reads MNHEY; CDR2 reads SVGEGT. V trimming: 4 bases; J trimming: 1 base; junction bases outside the gene matches: 6. CDR3 length: 15 amino acids.

The rearrangement uses TRBV19 and TRBJ1-5; 7 nucleotides match TRBD1. The CDR3 is 19 amino acids. CDR1 is LNHDA, CDR2 SQIVND, per germline (reference sequence). The junction had 11 bases not matched to a gene; V was cut back by 0 bases and J by 0 bases. The CDR3 DNA sequence: TGTGCCAGTAGTATAGACGCGTACCGGGACAGCTATAGCAATCAGCCCCAGCATTTT. It specifies CASSIDAYRDSYSNQPQHF.

The rearrangement links TRBV6-4 to TRBJ2-2; 7 bases are shared with TRBD1. This CDR3 contains 13 residues. CDR1 is MRHNA, CDR2 SNTAGT, per germline. Trimming removed 2 bases from V and 6 bases from J; junction bases left unmatched: 0. DNA for the CDR3: TGTGCCAGCAGTGACCAGGGGGCCGGGGAGCTGTTTTTT. It is translated as CASSDQGAGELFF.

V and J are TRBV3-1 (or the pseudogene TRBV3-2) and TRBJ2-7, with unresolved D. Trimming took 1 base from V and 1 from J, leaving 5 bases between them. The length of the CDR3 is 13 residues. The V gene's germline CDR1 is LGHDT and CDR2 YNNKEL (reference sequence). DNA for the CDR3: TGTGCCAGCAGCCAAGTTAGTTCCTACGAGCAGTACTTC. Translation gives CASSQVSSYEQYF.

The chain is built from TRBV2 and TRBJ2-4; no definite D call. Germline-derived CDR1 and CDR2 are SNHLY and FYNNEI. There are 15 residues in the CDR3. The V and J ends lost 3 bases and 0 bases respectively, with 9 bases between them. CDR3 bases: TGTGCCAGCAGTGACAGGCTACTAGCCAAAAACATTCAGTACTTC. Protein: CASSDRLLAKNIQYF.

V and J are TRBV29-1 and TRBJ2-7; D not certain. Germline V gene lookup returns CDR1 SQVTM and CDR2 ANQGSEA. The CDR3 loop spans 12 amino acids. Trimming took 4 bases from V and 7 from J, leaving 14 bases between them. The CDR3 DNA reads as TGCAGCGTTGGGGCAGAAGTCTTGGAGCAGTACTTC. Its protein is CSVGAEVLEQYF.

The chain uses TRBV30 and TRBJ1-3; no clear D gene. The CDR3 extends over 15 amino acids. CDR1 is GTSNPN, CDR2 SVGIG, per germline (reference sequence). Trimming removed 1 base from V and 0 bases from J, with 10 bases in between. The CDR3 region is CAWSGPTASGNTIYF. The CDR3 nucleotides are TGTGCCTGGAGTGGGCCGACGGCCTCTGGAAACACCATATATTTT.

The chain joins TRBV2 to TRBJ1-2; no definite D call. Germline V lookup: CDR1 SNHLY, CDR2 FYNNEI. Deletions cut 3 bases from V and 4 bases from J, with 9 bases between. The CDR3 is 13 residues long. This CDR3 is CASSEGTSYGYTF. DNA of the CDR3: TGTGCCAGCAGTGAGGGCACCTCCTATGGCTACACCTTC.

The chain recombines TRBV5-5 with TRBJ1-5; the D is unclear. Between the trimmed V and J ends, which lost 0 bases and 1 base, there was a span of 8 bases. The CDR3 is 15 residues long. The germline CDR1 and CDR2 sequences are SGHKS and YYEKEE (reference sequence). The CDR3 DNA is TGTGCCAGCAGCTTGGACATTAGCAGCAATCAGCCCCAGCATTTT. This encodes CASSLDISSNQPQHF.

This chain links TRBV6-2 or TRBV6-3 with TRBJ2-7; 9 bases align to TRBD2. Trimming took 2 bases from V and 5 from J; bases not matched to a gene: 4. This CDR3 has 14 residues. Germline V gene sequence: CDR1 MNHEY, CDR2 SVGEGT. The CDR3, as DNA: TGTGCCAGCAGTTACGGGACTAGCCTAAACGAGCAGTACTTC. Protein sequence: CASSYGTSLNEQYF.

V usage is TRBV6-6 and J usage is TRBJ1-4; a possible D gene is TRBD1 (5 bases). V dropped 2 bases and J dropped 8 bases, with 15 bases sitting between them. This CDR3 has 15 residues. Germline CDR1 MNHNY, CDR2 SVGAGI (reference sequence). The CDR3 protein is CASSYPVQGGEKLFF. The CDR3 nucleotides are TGTGCCAGCAGTTACCCCGTCCAGGGAGGGGAAAAACTGTTTTTT.